These 24 T cell receptor beta chains originate from one sample sequenced in a study of blood T cell repertoires in COVID-19. Repertoires were generated with immunoSEQ multiplex PCR, while TCRdb's copy carries only in-frame clones and drops some. Here the sample spans under 35,000 clones, approximately 80% being singletons. The specimen sequenced was peripheral blood. The receptors here all came from a man aged 70 or older with acute or convalescent COVID-19.

This CDR3 reads CASSLLGLAGGPDTQYF. CDR3 nucleotide sequence: TGTGCCAGCAGTTTATTAGGGCTAGCGGGGGGGCCGGATACGCAGTATTTT. The genes are TRBV27 and TRBJ2-3; 12 nucleotides match TRBD2. The CDR3 length is 17 residues. J gave up 6 bases and V 1 base, and 8 bases lay outside the gene matches. Germline V lookup: CDR1 MNHEY, CDR2 SMNVEV (reference sequence).

This clone occurred once. This rearrangement joins TRBV19 to TRBJ2-3; 8 bases match TRBD2. Unmatched junction bases numbered 5, after V lost 5 bases and J lost 1 base. The CDR3 is made up of 15 amino acids. Per germline, CDR1 LNHDA and CDR2 SQIVND (reference sequence). Here the CDR3 DNA reads TGTGCCAGTAGTCCGCTTAGCGGGGGCACAGATACGCAGTATTTT. Translated: CASSPLSGGTDTQYF.

V is TRBV19 and J is TRBJ2-1; D unclear. V shed 3 bases and J shed 1 base, with 10 bases lying between them. The V gene's germline CDR1 is LNHDA and CDR2 SQIVND (reference sequence). The CDR3 has 15 amino acids. CDR3 in DNA: TGTGCCAGTAGTATCGAGGTTTTGTCCTACAATGAGCAGTTCTTC. Protein: CASSIEVLSYNEQFF.

J is TRBJ1-3 and V is TRBV7-2; D perhaps matches TRBD1 (5 bases). The CDR3 totals 17 residues. Germline CDR1 SGHTA, CDR2 FQGNSA. V was cut by 4 bases and J by 4 bases, with 20 bases left in between. The chain's CDR3 is CASSSRLGGSTGNTIYF. Written as DNA, the CDR3 is TGTGCCAGCAGCTCCCGTCTGGGGGGTTCAACAGGAAACACCATATATTTT.

The chain has TRBV6-5 and TRBJ1-1; D possibly corresponds to TRBD1 (5 bases). Germline lookup yields CDR1 MNHEY and CDR2 SVGAGI. V lost 6 bases to trimming and J lost 1 base, with 15 bases between them. This CDR3 is 15 amino acids long. CDR3 coding DNA: TGTGCCAGCAGCCAGACCGGGGGACGGAACACTGAAGCTTTCTTT. It translates to CASSQTGGRNTEAFF.

The gene calls are TRBV12-3 or TRBV12-4 and TRBJ2-7, with D hard to call. V gave up 3 bases and J gave up 2 bases, with 5 bases separating them. This CDR3 spans 12 amino acids. CDR3 residues: CASSFLAYEQYF. In nucleotides, the CDR3 is TGTGCCAGCAGTTTCCTAGCCTACGAGCAGTACTTC.

The J gene is TRBJ1-3, the V gene TRBV9; possibly TRBD1 for D (6 bases). V lost 0 bases and J 2 bases, leaving 6 bases between the germline ends. The CDR3 loop spans 14 amino acids. Germline loops: CDR1 SGDLS, CDR2 YYNGEE. In DNA form, the CDR3 reads TGTGCCAGCAGCGTAGCAGGGGCTGGAAACACCATATATTTT. It translates to CASSVAGAGNTIYF. Supplemented by reference TRBV9 and TRBJ1-3, the full variable domain reads DSGVTQTPKHLITATGQRVTLRCSPRSGDLSVYWYQQSLDQGLQFLIQYYNGEERAKGNILERFSAQQFPDLHSELNLSSLELGDSALYFCASSVAGAGNTIYFGEGSWLTVV.

J is TRBJ1-4 and V is TRBV9; D remains ambiguous. CDR1 is SGDLS and CDR2 is YYNGEE in the germline V gene. The CDR3 is 12 amino acids. V lost 3 bases, J lost 8 bases, and 8 bases lay in between. The DNA of the CDR3 is TGTGCCAGCAGCGGGGAGGGAGAAAAACTGTTTTTT. Encoded protein: CASSGEGEKLFF.

This chain's CDR3 is CASRSVGGSNQPQHF. Written as DNA, the CDR3 is TGTGCCAGTAGATCAGTGGGGGGGAGCAATCAGCCCCAGCATTTT. The chain uses TRBV19 and TRBJ1-5, with D possibly matching TRBD1 (5 bases). Between the trimmed V and J ends, which lost 6 bases and 1 base, there was a span of 13 bases. The CDR3 has 15 residues. The V gene's germline CDR1 is LNHDA and CDR2 SQIVND (reference sequence).

The rearrangement links TRBV7-2 to TRBJ2-2, with D perhaps TRBD2 (6 bases). From germline, CDR1 is SGHTA and CDR2 FQGNSA. V was clipped by 3 bases and J by 1 base, with 9 bases between them. CDR3 length: 15 residues. The CDR3, as DNA: TGTGCCAGCAGCTTCGGCGGGGTGAACACCGGGGAGCTGTTTTTT. Translated: CASSFGGVNTGELFF. The entire variable domain, with the rest obtained from reference TRBV7-2 and TRBJ2-2, is as follows: GAGVSQSPSNKVTEKGKDVELRCDPISGHTALYWYRQSLGQGLEFLIYFQGNSAPDKSGLPSDRFSAERTGGSVSTLTIQRTQQEDSAVYLCASSFGGVNTGELFFGEGSRLTVL.

The chain carries TRBV3-1 (or the pseudogene TRBV3-2) and TRBJ1-1; 7 positions agree with TRBD1. From germline, CDR1 is LGHDT and CDR2 YNNKEL (reference sequence). The CDR3 totals 13 residues. V shed 4 bases, J shed 7 bases, and the junction held 6 bases outside the gene matches. The CDR3 reads CASSLGTALEAFF. The DNA of the CDR3 is TGTGCCAGCAGCCTTGGGACAGCACTTGAAGCTTTCTTT.

This clone was counted ten times or more. V gene TRBV30 combines with J gene TRBJ2-2, with D possibly matching TRBD1 (6 bases). The CDR3 loop spans 14 amino acids. The V and J ends lost 2 bases and 4 bases respectively, with 11 bases between them. The germline V gene has CDR1 GTSNPN and CDR2 SVGIG (reference sequence). This chain's CDR3 is CAWSLTGPTGELFF. The CDR3 nucleotides read TGTGCCTGGAGTTTGACAGGACCCACCGGGGAGCTGTTTTTT.

The J gene is TRBJ1-2, the V gene TRBV4-1; 11 bases fit TRBD1. Germline V gene sequence: CDR1 MGHRA, CDR2 YSYEKL. The V segment lost 4 bases and the J segment 3 bases; nucleotides outside the gene matches: 1. The CDR3 contains 14 residues. The CDR3 sequence is CASSPGQGDYGYTF. CDR3 nucleotide sequence: TGCGCCAGCAGCCCGGGACAGGGGGACTATGGCTACACCTTC.

The rearrangement links TRBV2 to TRBJ1-1; tentative D call: TRBD1 (6 bases). V dropped 5 bases and J dropped 4 bases, with 11 bases sitting between them. There are 13 residues in the CDR3. Germline V lookup: CDR1 SNHLY, CDR2 FYNNEI. The chain's CDR3 is CASSWDTTTEAFF. CDR3 DNA sequence: TGTGCCAGCAGTTGGGACACCACCACTGAAGCTTTCTTT.

The gene calls are TRBV27 and TRBJ2-3; D is undetermined. The CDR3 is made up of 11 amino acids. Trimming removed 6 bases from V and 2 bases from J, with 3 bases in between. The V gene's germline CDR1 is MNHEY and CDR2 SMNVEV (reference sequence). CDR3 bases: TGTGCCAGCAGCATCACAGATACGCAGTATTTT. Its protein product is CASSITDTQYF.

This chain joins TRBV6-5 and TRBJ2-7; 11 nucleotides align to TRBD2. This CDR3 spans 14 amino acids. The junction had 4 bases not matched to a gene; V was cut back by 6 bases and J by 3 bases. From germline, CDR1 is MNHEY and CDR2 SVGAGI. CDR3 nucleotides: TGTGCCAGCAGCACCGGGACTAGCGGCTACGAGCAGTACTTC. Protein: CASSTGTSGYEQYF.

Here the CDR3 DNA reads TGTGCCAGCAGGTCGATTGAGAACTATGGCTACACCTTC. It is translated as CASRSIENYGYTF. The rearrangement links TRBV5-6 to TRBJ1-2; D gene ambiguous. The length of the CDR3 is 13 residues. V was cut by 5 bases and J by 2 bases, with 10 bases left in between. Germline CDR1 SGHDT, CDR2 YYEEEE.

The chain joins TRBV3-1 (or the pseudogene TRBV3-2) to TRBJ2-3; TRBD1 might be the D (6 bases). Trimming stripped 0 bases from V and 8 bases from J, with 15 bases between. The V gene's germline CDR1 is LGHDT and CDR2 YNNKEL (reference sequence). The CDR3 is 15 residues long. In nucleotides, the CDR3 is TGTGCCAGCAGCCAAGACTACACGAAGGGGGTTACGCAGTATTTT. This sequence encodes CASSQDYTKGVTQYF.

The CDR3, as DNA: TGTGCCAGCAGCCAAATTCAGGACAGGGCTGGAAACACCATATATTTT. Translation: CASSQIQDRAGNTIYF. J is TRBJ1-3 and V is TRBV7-6, with 8 bases that match TRBD1. V shed 5 bases, J shed 2 bases, and the junction held 8 bases outside the gene matches. The V gene's germline CDR1 is SGHVS and CDR2 FNYEAQ. CDR3 length equals 16 residues.

The V call is TRBV7-8, the J call TRBJ2-3, with unresolved D. This CDR3 is built from 15 residues. Germline lookup yields CDR1 SGHVS and CDR2 FQNEAQ. The germline V and J ends were trimmed by 2 bases and 2 bases, with 11 bases remaining between them. The chain's CDR3 is CASSLTLENTDTQYF. In DNA, the CDR3 is TGTGCCAGCAGCTTAACCTTGGAGAACACAGATACGCAGTATTTT.

The genes are TRBV7-3 and TRBJ1-1; D possibly corresponds to TRBD1 (6 bases). CDR3 length: 14 residues. Trimming left V 5 bases short and J 4 bases short, with 14 bases between. The germline CDR1 and CDR2 sequences are SGHTA and FQGTGA. As DNA, the CDR3 is TGTGCCAGCAGCAATACAGGGACGGGCACTGAAGCTTTCTTT. It encodes CASSNTGTGTEAFF.

The V and J genes are TRBV30 and TRBJ1-4; maybe TRBD1 (6 bases). CDR1 GTSNPN and CDR2 SVGIG come from the germline V gene (reference sequence). Trimming stripped 4 bases from V and 7 bases from J, with 13 bases between. This CDR3 spans 13 amino acids. For the CDR3, the DNA is TGTGCCTGGAATCCGAGGGGGGGTGAAAAACTGTTTTTT. This encodes CAWNPRGGEKLFF.

The J gene is TRBJ1-3, the V gene TRBV6-6; the match to TRBD1 covers 9 bases. The CDR3 has 14 residues. Germline CDR1 is MNHNY and CDR2 is SVGAGI (reference sequence). Trimming took 11 bases from V and 6 from J; bases not matched to a gene: 11. The CDR3 DNA reads TGTGCCGCCTTCCCGGGACAGGGTCTAAACACCATATATTTT. This sequence encodes CAAFPGQGLNTIYF.

The chain couples TRBV6-5 to TRBJ1-1; 9 positions agree with TRBD1. Germline V gives CDR1 MNHEY, CDR2 SVGAGI. This CDR3 comprises 11 residues. After removal of 9 bases from V and 8 bases from J, the junction contained 4 bases not matched to a gene. Written as DNA, the CDR3 is TGTGCCAGTCGGACAGGGGAAGAAGCTTTCTTT. This gives the protein CASRTGEEAFF.